This T cell receptor (beta chain) was profiled in a study of a mutant IDH1 vaccine in newly diagnosed glioma. About the study: Patients received vaccination from 4-6 weeks after radiotherapy alone, or with temozolomide cycles.

This sample's time point: week 47, end of study. One vaccine dose held 300 ug of mutant IDH1 20-mer peptide and came with topical imiquimod. Details on this clone: Its specificity is unknown. Relative to the germline gene, one junction end is altered; a read error may explain this.

The CDR3 runs 17 residues. Germline V gene sequence: CDR1 SGHTS, CDR2 YDEGEE. Libraries were prepared by immunoSEQ multiplex PCR; TCRdb keeps only in-frame clonotypes and omits some of them. The sample holds tens of thousands of clones, 80% to 90% seen once. This clonotype was sampled from a middle-aged man with glioma. The material was PBMCs, obtained from a glioma patient whose treatment included an IDH1 peptide vaccine. The chain recombines TRBV5-8 with TRBJ1-4, with 7 nucleotides matching TRBD1. CDR3 sequence: CASSSGIGGPAKEKLFF. The CDR3 bases are TGTGCCAGCAGCTCGGGAATAGGGGGCCCGGCTAAGGAAAAACTGTTTTTT.